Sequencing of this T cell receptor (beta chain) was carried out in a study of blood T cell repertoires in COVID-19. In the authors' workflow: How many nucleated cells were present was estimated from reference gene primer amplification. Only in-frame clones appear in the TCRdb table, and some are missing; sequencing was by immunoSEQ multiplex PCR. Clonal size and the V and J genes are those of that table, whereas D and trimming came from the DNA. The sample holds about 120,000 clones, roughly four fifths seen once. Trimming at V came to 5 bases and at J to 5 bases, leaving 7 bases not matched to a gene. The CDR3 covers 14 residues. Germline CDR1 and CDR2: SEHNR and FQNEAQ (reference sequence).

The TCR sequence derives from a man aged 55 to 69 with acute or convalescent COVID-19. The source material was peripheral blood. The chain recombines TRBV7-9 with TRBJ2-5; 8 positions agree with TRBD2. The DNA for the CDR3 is TGTGCCAGCAGCCCCTCTCGGGGGGGGGAGACCCAGTACTTC. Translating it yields CASSPSRGGETQYF.